The 15 T cell receptor beta chains below come from one sample, sequenced in a study of regulatory T cells in long-lasting Graves disease. CDR3-region Arm-PCR and iRepertoire HTBI primers produced the TCR beta libraries. TCRdb called the multiplex PCR reads again in MiXCR, with one record for every CDR3 protein. The sample records roughly 320,000 distinct CDR3 sequences, over 15% being singletons. The time point was: newly diagnosed GD, antithyroid drugs for less than 3 months. The authors made the TCR library using RNA they extracted from PBMCs. Separately, the same data were catalogued under a study of T cells in Graves' hyperthyroidism and ophthalmopathy.

The specimen comprised peripheral blood mononuclear cells (PBMCs), sampled at new diagnosis, from a patient treated with antithyroid drugs. Source of these receptors: a man aged 35-49 years with Graves disease.

The V gene is TRBV19, the J gene TRBJ2-3; 8 bases align to TRBD2. The germline gives CDR1 LNHDA, CDR2 SQIVND (reference sequence). The ends lost 6 bases at V and 4 bases at J; junction bases unmatched: 12. CDR3 length equals 16 residues. The DNA for the CDR3 is TGTGCCAGTAGCACCAGACAGCGGGGGCTAGCAGATACGCAGTATTTT. Translating it yields CASSTRQRGLADTQYF.

This clonotype was observed many times. The rearrangement links TRBV7-3 to TRBJ2-2, with D perhaps TRBD1 (6 bases). Trimming shortened V by 5 bases and J by 6 bases, and 13 bases separated the two germline ends. The CDR3 runs to 14 residues. Per germline, CDR1 SGHTA and CDR2 FQGTGA. CDR3 coding DNA: TGTGCCAGCAGCAACAACAGGGTGGCCGGGGAGCTGTTTTTT. Protein sequence: CASSNNRVAGELFF.

The chain combines TRBV5-1 with TRBJ2-3, with 10 bases lining up with TRBD1. V trimming: 4 bases; J trimming: 6 bases; junction bases outside the gene matches: 8. The CDR3 is made up of 15 amino acids. Germline loops: CDR1 SGHRS, CDR2 YFSETQ. CDR3: CASSLGQGTVDTQYF. DNA for the CDR3: TGCGCCAGCAGCCTGGGACAGGGGACGGTGGATACGCAGTATTTT.

The chain joins TRBV5-1 to TRBJ1-2; D unclear. This CDR3 is 14 amino acids long. Germline CDR1 and CDR2: SGHRS and YFSETQ. V was cut by 6 bases and J by 6 bases, with 18 bases left in between. CDR3 in DNA: TGCGCCAGCAAAAATACCGGGAGGGAAGATGGCTACACCTTC. Translation: CASKNTGREDGYTF. Full variable domain (missing parts from reference TRBV5-1 and TRBJ1-2): KAGVTQTPRYLIKTRGQQVTLSCSPISGHRSVSWYQQTPGQGLQFLFEYFSETQRNKGNFPGRFSGRQFSNSRSEMNVSTLELGDSALYLCASKNTGREDGYTFGSGTRLTVV.

This clonotype was detected a few times. The rearrangement links TRBV4-1 to TRBJ2-3; D remains ambiguous. V was pared by 4 bases and J by 3 bases, with 8 bases between. CDR1 and CDR2 (germline): MGHRA, YSYEKL. There are 13 residues in the CDR3. This CDR3 reads CASSREATDTQYF. As DNA, the CDR3 is TGCGCCAGCAGCCGAGAAGCAACAGATACGCAGTATTTT.

This clonotype showed up many times. V usage is TRBV20-1 and J usage is TRBJ2-5, with a possible D match to TRBD1 (6 bases). Germline V gene sequence: CDR1 DFQATT, CDR2 SNEGSKA (reference sequence). The CDR3 loop spans 15 amino acids. V was trimmed by 1 base and J by 1 base, leaving 13 bases between them. For the CDR3, the DNA is TGCAGTGCTAGAGCCCTCGGACAGACCCAAGAGACCCAGTACTTC. It yields the protein CSARALGQTQETQYF.

In the case of this clonotype: This probably arose from a read error, given a far larger clone one base away. This chain connects TRBV19 to TRBJ2-5; 9 bases align to TRBD2. Germline-derived CDR1 and CDR2 are LNHDA and SQIVND (reference sequence). The CDR3 contains 14 residues. The CDR3: CASTARGGQETRYF. DNA for the CDR3: TGTGCCAGCACTGCGCGGGGGGGCCAAGAGACCCGGTACTTC.

V gene TRBV5-1 combines with J gene TRBJ2-7; 7 bases align to TRBD2. Looked up from germline, CDR1 is SGHRS and CDR2 is YFSETQ. With 7 bases clipped from V and 3 bases from J, the junction kept 13 bases outside the gene matches. The CDR3 is made up of 15 amino acids. The CDR3 DNA is TGCGCCAGCCGCCGAGAGAGCGGGGCAAACTACGAGCAGTACTTC. It codes for CASRRESGANYEQYF.

This clonotype was seen many times. DNA of the CDR3: TGTGCCAGCAGGGCGGGACACCTAGGAGAGTTCTTC. Its translation: CASRAGHLGEFF. The chain employs TRBV12-3 or TRBV12-4 and TRBJ2-1; perhaps D is TRBD1 or TRBD2 (6 bases each). CDR3 length: 12 residues. V shed 6 bases and J shed 14 bases, with 17 bases lying between them.

This clonotype has just a few counts. This rearrangement joins TRBV27 to TRBJ2-6, with a possible D match to TRBD1 (5 bases). This CDR3 is built from 14 residues. The V gene lost 11 bases and the J gene lost 4 bases, with 15 bases spanning the gap. Germline-derived CDR1 and CDR2 are MNHEY and SMNVEV (reference sequence). The CDR3 region is CAAGPRRGANVLTF. DNA for the CDR3: TGTGCCGCAGGGCCGCGCAGGGGGGCCAACGTCCTGACTTTC.

This clonotype was seen only a few times. The chain employs TRBV6-2 or TRBV6-3 and TRBJ1-2; 9 nucleotides line up with TRBD1. V lost 5 bases, J lost 8 bases, and 12 bases stayed unmatched. Germline-derived CDR1 and CDR2 are MNHEY and SVGEGT. This CDR3 comprises 15 residues. This chain's CDR3 is CASSEAGQGLFGYTF. The CDR3 DNA is TGTGCCAGCAGTGAAGCGGGACAGGGTTTATTCGGCTACACCTTC.

This clonotype was seen many times. Its ends do not fully match the called genes, so a read error is possible. The chain is built from TRBV28 and TRBJ1-1; no firm D call. This CDR3 contains 14 residues. Germline lookup yields CDR1 MDHEN and CDR2 SYDVKM. CDR3 DNA sequence: TGTGCCAGCAGTTTAATGATGGCGAACACTGAAGCCTTCTTT. Translated: CASSLMMANTEAFF.

The V and J genes are TRBV6-1 and TRBJ2-7, with D perhaps TRBD2 (6 bases). Germline values: CDR1 MNHNS, CDR2 SASEGT. The CDR3 consists of 13 residues. V was clipped by 4 bases and J by 6 bases, with 13 bases between them. CDR3 protein: CASSAGTGGEQYF. In nucleotides, the CDR3 is TGTGCCAGCAGTGCCGGGACTGGAGGCGAGCAGTACTTC.

This clonotype has at least ten counts. The V gene is TRBV28, the J gene TRBJ1-2; weak D call: TRBD1 (6 bases). CDR3 length: 13 residues. Germline V gives CDR1 MDHEN, CDR2 SYDVKM. V dropped 3 bases and J dropped 2 bases, with 7 bases sitting between them. The CDR3: CASSFDRNYGYTF. DNA for the CDR3: TGTGCCAGCAGTTTTGACAGGAACTATGGCTACACCTTC.

The gene calls are TRBV4-3 and TRBJ2-1; D gene unclear. The CDR3 extends over 16 amino acids. The V end was cut by 0 bases, the J end by 0 bases, with 9 bases between. CDR1 and CDR2 from the germline V gene are LGHNA and YSLEER. CDR3 in DNA: TGCGCCAGCAGCCAAGATCACAACCCCTCCTACAATGAGCAGTTCTTC. Translated: CASSQDHNPSYNEQFF.